This T cell receptor (beta chain) was observed in a study of beta chain features in type 1 diabetes. Notes on this clone: What it recognizes is unknown.

The CDR3 is made up of 14 amino acids. Unmatched junction bases numbered 5, after V lost 5 bases and J lost 4 bases. Germline loops: CDR1 SGHRS, CDR2 YFSETQ. Study-wide points: Type 1 diabetes patients showed a moderate but significant shortening of TCRB CDR3s in all four CD4+ subsets.

The isolated RNA, all of it, was reverse transcribed, so expressed TCRB transcripts were what got sequenced. The table came from immunoSEQ multiplex PCR; TCRdb's copy has only in-frame clones and leaves some out. The table records 150,000 or so clones, about 8.3% of them present only once. V is TRBV5-1 and J is TRBJ2-7; 11 bases fit TRBD2. Material: central memory CD4+ T cells from blood. This clonotype originated in a woman younger than 35 with type 1 diabetes. CDR3: CASRMGLAAYEQYF. DNA of the CDR3: TGCGCCAGCAGAATGGGACTAGCGGCATACGAGCAGTACTTC.